Below, 14 T cell receptor beta chains from the same sample are listed, as sequenced in a study of tumor and adjacent non-tumor tissue in lung cancer. RNA was extracted from bulk tissue without any cell sorting. TCRbeta libraries were built with three rounds of nested PCR, modified from ARM-PCR. TCRdb processed the multiplex PCR reads anew with MiXCR; each CDR3 protein has one entry. The table records approximately 76,000 distinct CDR3 sequences, about two thirds of them present only once. Sequencing input: lung tumor tissue. These receptors originate from a woman in her 70s with non-small cell lung cancer.

This clonotype turned up a few times. This could be a read error, since a much larger clone is one nucleotide away. This CDR3 is CVSSYLYEQYF. The CDR3, as DNA: TGTGTCAGCAGTTACTTATACGAGCAGTACTTC. This chain connects TRBV6-2 or TRBV6-3 to TRBJ2-7; D is ambiguous. This CDR3 has 11 amino acids. Germline V CDR1 and CDR2: MNHEY, SVGEGT.

This clonotype appeared a single time. This could be a read error, since a much larger clone is one nucleotide away. The chain carries TRBV20-1 and TRBJ2-5; 8 nucleotides line up with TRBD2. Germline V gene sequence: CDR1 DFQATT, CDR2 SNEGSKA (reference sequence). The CDR3 is 16 amino acids. V shed 3 bases, J shed 2 bases, and the junction held 11 bases outside the gene matches. This chain's CDR3 is CSASPTGLAGQETQYF. The CDR3 nucleotides read TGCAGTGCTAGCCCCACGGGGTTAGCGGGGCAAGAGACCCAGTACTTC.

The V and J genes are TRBV6-5 and TRBJ2-7; D is uncertain. There are 15 residues in the CDR3. CDR1 MNHEY and CDR2 SVGAGI come from the germline V gene. V lost 0 bases and J 7 bases, leaving 16 bases between the germline ends. DNA of the CDR3: TGTGCCAGCAGTTACTCGGTCCACCTGATCCAGGAGCAGTACTTC. The encoded protein is CASSYSVHLIQEQYF.

Concerning this clonotype: Germline is not matched at one junction end, which may reflect a read error. The rearrangement uses TRBV6-5 and TRBJ2-2; D might be TRBD2 (6 bases). CDR3 size: 13 residues. Germline V gives CDR1 MNHEY, CDR2 SVGAGI. CDR3: CASSHSGTGVLFF. In DNA, the CDR3 is TGTGCCAGCAGTCATAGCGGCACCGGGGTGCTGTTTTTT.

Note on this clonotype: A single base separates this from a much larger clone, so it may be a read error. CDR3 sequence (DNA): TGTGCCATCAGCTTATCCGGGGAGCTGTTTTTT. Amino acid sequence: CAISLSGELFF. V gene TRBV11-2 combines with J gene TRBJ2-2, with D hard to call. The CDR3 extends over 11 amino acids. Germline loops: CDR1 SGHAT, CDR2 FQNNGV.

Details on this clonotype: Its ends do not fully match the called genes, so a read error is possible. V usage is TRBV5-1 and J usage is TRBJ2-5; D is unresolved. This CDR3 has 15 residues. CDR1 and CDR2 (germline): SGHRS, YFSETQ. The CDR3 sequence: CASSLGPVAQGTQYF. CDR3 bases: TGCGCCAGCAGCTTGGGGCCGGTGGCACAAGGGACCCAGTACTTC.

Of note for this clonotype: As the CDR3 is not closed by the conserved phenylalanine or tryptophan, this likely results from a read error. This chain uses TRBV5-1 with TRBJ2-1, with no clear D. The CDR3 is 16 amino acids. Germline values: CDR1 SGHRS, CDR2 YFSETQ. CDR3 in DNA: TGCGCCAGCAGCTCCTCCCCGTTTGAGTCCTACGATGAGCAGTTCCTC. Translation gives CASSSSPFESYDEQFL.

The sample holds one count of this clonotype. Sequence at one end of the junction differs from germline and may be a read error. The chain employs TRBV5-5 and TRBJ2-2; TRBD2 might be the D (5 bases). There are 16 residues in the CDR3. From germline, CDR1 is SGHKS and CDR2 YYEKEE (reference sequence). In DNA form, the CDR3 reads TGTGTCAGCAGTTTGGCCAAATGGGCAGCCACCGGGAAGCTGTTTTTT. Encoded protein: CVSSLAKWAATGKLFF.

The chain recombines TRBV20-1 with TRBJ2-1; D not certain. V shed 4 bases and J shed 9 bases, with 19 bases lying between them. CDR3 length: 14 amino acids. Germline assignment: CDR1 DFQATT and CDR2 SNEGSKA (reference sequence). CDR3: CSAMSWRSFSEQFF. The CDR3 DNA reads as TGCAGTGCTATGAGCTGGCGGAGCTTCAGTGAGCAGTTCTTC.

The chain links TRBV11-3 to TRBJ2-5; TRBD2 is a possible D gene (5 bases). The CDR3 is made up of 13 amino acids. Germline CDR1 SGHNT, CDR2 YENEEA. Between the trimmed V and J ends, which lost 5 bases and 5 bases, there was a span of 12 bases. This CDR3 reads CASSISVVETQYF. CDR3 DNA sequence: TGTGCCAGCAGCATTAGCGTTGTGGAGACCCAGTACTTC.

In regard to this clonotype: This CDR3 fails to terminate in the conserved phenylalanine or tryptophan, so it likely reflects a read error. This rearrangement joins TRBV6-1 to TRBJ2-2; unclear D gene. The CDR3 has 13 amino acids. Germline-derived CDR1 and CDR2 are MNHNS and SASEGT. CDR3 in amino acids: CTSSVESTGELFL. The CDR3 region has the DNA TGTACCAGCAGTGTAGAATCCACCGGGGAGCTGTTTCTT.

The table lists this clonotype with a few counts. The chain has TRBV6-5 and TRBJ2-1, with 7 bases lining up with TRBD2. The CDR3 sequence is 15 residues long. The J segment lost 9 bases and the V segment lost 4 bases, leaving 12 bases of the junction unmatched. CDR1 and CDR2 from the germline V gene are MNHEY and SVGAGI. The CDR3 here is CASSSLGSGITEQFF. The CDR3 DNA reads TGTGCCAGCAGTTCCCTCGGAAGCGGGATCACTGAGCAGTTCTTC.

A note on this clonotype: Germline and junction disagree at one end, which may indicate a read error. The J gene is TRBJ2-7, the V gene TRBV29-1; D is perhaps TRBD1 (6 bases). Looked up from germline, CDR1 is SQVTM and CDR2 is ANQGSEA. The CDR3 totals 13 residues. CDR3 coding DNA: TGCAGCATTAAACGGGACACCCCCTACGAGCAGTATTTC. Amino acids: CSIKRDTPYEQYF.

This clonotype was counted between two and nine times. A much larger clone lies one base from this, so it may be a read error. This chain connects TRBV6-5 to TRBJ2-2; tentatively, D is TRBD2 (5 bases). Germline CDR1 MNHEY, CDR2 SVGAGI. The CDR3 is made up of 14 amino acids. This CDR3 reads CASSAPSGTGELLF. CDR3 DNA sequence: TGTGCCAGCAGTGCTCCTAGTGGTACCGGGGAGCTGTTATTT.